Reported below is one T cell receptor beta chain. The target antigen is unknown. Looked up from germline, CDR1 is WSHSY and CDR2 is SAAADI. This CDR3 is 11 amino acids long. The ends were cut back, 8 bases at V and 7 bases at J, with 12 bases in the middle. This sample is part of a study of spatial heterogeneity in lung cancer. Carried by each TCR cDNA molecule was a unique molecular identifier. MiXCR, applied by TCRdb to the 5' RACE reads, yields one record per CDR3 protein. The table lists thousands of distinct CDR3 sequences, approximately 4.8% of them singletons. Regarding the study as a whole: Counts of expanded intratumoral alpha and beta TCRs tracked tumor mutation counts. Ubiquitous and regional nonsynonymous mutation counts were tracked by ubiquitous and regional expanded TCR counts, respectively.

Sample time point: sample taken at primary tumor resection. Unsorted tumor, nontumor lung tissue or cryopreserved PBMC supplied the whole RNA. Specimen: lung tumor tissue, collected at surgery. The chain combines TRBV10-2 with TRBJ2-7; no reliable D call. The sequence derives from a male donor with early-stage non-small cell lung cancer. The CDR3 DNA is TGCGCCAGCTCGGAAGCGCGGGAGCAGTACTTC. Protein: CASSEAREQYF.